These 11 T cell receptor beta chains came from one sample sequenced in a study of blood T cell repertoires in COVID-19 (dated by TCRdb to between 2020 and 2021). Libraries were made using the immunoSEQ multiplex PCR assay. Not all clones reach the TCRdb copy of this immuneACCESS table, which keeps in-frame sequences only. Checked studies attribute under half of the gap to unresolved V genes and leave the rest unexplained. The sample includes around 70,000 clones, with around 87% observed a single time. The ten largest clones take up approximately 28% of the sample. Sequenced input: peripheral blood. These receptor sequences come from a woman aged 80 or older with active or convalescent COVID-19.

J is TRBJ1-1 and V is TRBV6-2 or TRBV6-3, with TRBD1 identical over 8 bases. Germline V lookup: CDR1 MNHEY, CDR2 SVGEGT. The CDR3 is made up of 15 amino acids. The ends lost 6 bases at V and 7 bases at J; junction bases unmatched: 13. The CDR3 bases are TGTGCCAGCAGCTTATCCTACAGGGGGTTGTTTGAAGCTTTCTTT. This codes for CASSLSYRGLFEAFF.

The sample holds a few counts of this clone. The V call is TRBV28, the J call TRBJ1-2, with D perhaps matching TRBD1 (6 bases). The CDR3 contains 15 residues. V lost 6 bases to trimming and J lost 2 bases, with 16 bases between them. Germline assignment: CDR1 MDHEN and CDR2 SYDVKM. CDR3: CASRPGMGANYGYTF. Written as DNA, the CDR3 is TGTGCCAGCAGACCGGGTATGGGGGCGAACTATGGCTACACCTTC.

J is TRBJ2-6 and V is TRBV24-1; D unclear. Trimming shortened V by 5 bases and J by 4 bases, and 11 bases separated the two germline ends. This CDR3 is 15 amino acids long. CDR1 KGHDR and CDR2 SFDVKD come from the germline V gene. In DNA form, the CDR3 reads TGTGCCACCAGTGCTAGGATGCCCGGGGCCAACGTCCTGACTTTC. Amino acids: CATSARMPGANVLTF.

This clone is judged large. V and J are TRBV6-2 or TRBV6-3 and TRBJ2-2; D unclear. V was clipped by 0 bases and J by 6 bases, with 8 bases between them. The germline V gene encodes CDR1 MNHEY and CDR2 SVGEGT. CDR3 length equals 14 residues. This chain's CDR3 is CASSYSSFSGELFF. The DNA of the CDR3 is TGTGCCAGCAGTTACTCGTCGTTCTCCGGGGAGCTGTTTTTT.

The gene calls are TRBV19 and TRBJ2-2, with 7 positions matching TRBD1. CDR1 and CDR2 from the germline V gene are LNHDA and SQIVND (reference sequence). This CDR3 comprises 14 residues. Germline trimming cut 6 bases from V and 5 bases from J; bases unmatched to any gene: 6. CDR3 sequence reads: CASRTGRRTGELFF. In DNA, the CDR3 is TGTGCCAGTAGGACAGGGCGGAGGACCGGGGAGCTGTTTTTT.

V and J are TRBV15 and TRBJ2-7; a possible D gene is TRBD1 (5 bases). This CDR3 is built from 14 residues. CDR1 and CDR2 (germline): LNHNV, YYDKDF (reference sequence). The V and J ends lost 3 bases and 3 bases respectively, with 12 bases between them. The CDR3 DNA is TGTGCCACCAGCAGCTCAGACAGTCTCTACGAGCAGTACTTC. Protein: CATSSSDSLYEQYF.

This chain's CDR3 is CASSFPGQINEQFF. DNA of the CDR3: TGCGCCAGCAGCTTTCCGGGACAGATAAATGAGCAGTTCTTC. The chain has TRBV5-1 and TRBJ2-1, with TRBD1 identical over 7 bases. The CDR3 contains 14 residues. Germline V CDR1 and CDR2: SGHRS, YFSETQ. J was trimmed by 7 bases and V by 2 bases; bases with no gene match: 6.

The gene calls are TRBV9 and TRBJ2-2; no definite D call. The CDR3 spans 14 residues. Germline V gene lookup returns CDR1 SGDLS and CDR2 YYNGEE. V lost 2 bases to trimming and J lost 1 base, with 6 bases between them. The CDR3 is CASSVTQNTGELFF. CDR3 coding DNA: TGTGCCAGCAGCGTTACACAGAACACCGGGGAGCTGTTTTTT.

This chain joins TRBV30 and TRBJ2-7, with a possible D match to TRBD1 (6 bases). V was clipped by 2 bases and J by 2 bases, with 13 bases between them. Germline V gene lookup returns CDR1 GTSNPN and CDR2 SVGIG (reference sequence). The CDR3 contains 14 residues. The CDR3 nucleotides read TGTGCCTGGAGTCCGGACAGAAGGCCCTACGAGCAGTACTTC. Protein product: CAWSPDRRPYEQYF.

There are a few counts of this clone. CDR3 coding DNA: TGTGCCAGCAGCTTAATATCGGGCAGGGCCACAGATACGCAGTATTTT. Residues: CASSLISGRATDTQYF. This chain uses TRBV11-2 with TRBJ2-3; possible D gene TRBD1, 5 bases. V shed 2 bases and J shed 2 bases, with 14 bases lying between them. The CDR3 covers 16 residues. CDR1 is SGHAT, CDR2 FQNNGV, per germline. The complete variable domain, with remaining parts taken from reference TRBV11-2 and TRBJ2-3, reads EAGVAQSPRYKIIEKRQSVAFWCNPISGHATLYWYQQILGQGPKLLIQFQNNGVVDDSQLPKDRFSAERLKGVDSTLKIQPAKLEDSAVYLCASSLISGRATDTQYFGPGTRLTVL.

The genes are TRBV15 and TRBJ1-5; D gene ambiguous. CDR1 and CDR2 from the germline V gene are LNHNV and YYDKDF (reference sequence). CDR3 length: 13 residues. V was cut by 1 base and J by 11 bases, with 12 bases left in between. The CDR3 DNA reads TGTGCCACCAGCAGAGTGGGGATGGAGGCCCAGCATTTT. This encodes CATSRVGMEAQHF.